This TCR beta chain was documented in a study of blood T cell repertoires in COVID-19. Study summary: T cells, B-cell-depleted T cells, or PBMCs supplied cDNA or gDNA.

Between the trimmed V and J ends, which lost 8 bases and 8 bases, there was a span of 6 bases. This CDR3 comprises 10 residues. This clone has only a few counts. Authors' processing steps: Reference gene primers were amplified, and this amplification served to estimate nucleated cell counts. Libraries were prepared by immunoSEQ multiplex PCR; TCRdb keeps only in-frame clonotypes and omits some of them. V and J calls and clone size follow that table, whereas D and trimming were derived from the DNA. The sample carries 100,000 to 120,000 clones, under 85% recorded once. The clonotype comes from a woman between 70 and 85 years old with acute or convalescent COVID-19. Material: peripheral blood. The gene calls are TRBV12-3 or TRBV12-4 and TRBJ1-4, with D hard to call. CDR3 region: CASRGEKLFF. In DNA form, the CDR3 reads TGTGCCAGCCGGGGAGAAAAACTGTTTTTT.